Presented here are 24 T cell receptor beta chains from one specimen sequenced in a study of molecular identifiers for immune sequencing clone quantification. TCRdb used MiXCR to reprocess the PCR reads, holding one entry per CDR3 protein. The table lists over 85,000 distinct CDR3 sequences, under 40% of them singletons, with around a tenth in the top ten. The sequencing input was naive CD8+ T cells from blood, with Jurkat cell RNA spiked in. Subset defined: FACS-sorted CD8+CD4-CCR7+CD45RA+ naive T cells. The receptor source for this set is a human donor in good health. Some libraries in this study had Jurkat cell RNA spiked in.

The CDR3 here is CSVKVGTEIHEQYF. DNA for the CDR3: TGCAGCGTTAAAGTGGGGACAGAGATCCACGAGCAGTACTTC. The chain recombines TRBV29-1 with TRBJ2-7, with 7 positions matching TRBD1. CDR3 length: 14 residues. The germline V gene encodes CDR1 SQVTM and CDR2 ANQGSEA. With 5 bases clipped from V and 5 bases from J, the junction kept 12 bases outside the gene matches.

This clonotype was seen repeatedly, ten times or more. J is TRBJ1-5 and V is TRBV7-8; 9 positions agree with TRBD1. V was clipped by 5 bases and J by 3 bases; unmatched bases: 8. Germline assignment: CDR1 SGHVS and CDR2 FQNEAQ. CDR3 length: 16 residues. CDR3 nucleotide sequence: TGTGCCAGCAGCGCGCGGGACAGGGAGTCCAATCAGCCCCAGCATTTT. This sequence encodes CASSARDRESNQPQHF.

Ten or more counts support this clonotype. V is TRBV19 and J is TRBJ1-5, with D hard to call. The CDR3 length is 13 residues. Germline V gene data show CDR1 as LNHDA and CDR2 as SQIVND (reference sequence). Deletions cut 3 bases from V and 6 bases from J, with 9 bases between. The chain's CDR3 is CASSILGGQPQHF. DNA for the CDR3: TGTGCCAGTAGTATCCTGGGAGGTCAGCCCCAGCATTTT.

This clonotype has ten or more counts. The chain uses TRBV28 and TRBJ2-3; D could derive from TRBD1 or TRBD2 (5 bases each). CDR1 is MDHEN, CDR2 SYDVKM, per germline. V shed 5 bases and J shed 2 bases, with 11 bases lying between them. The CDR3 sequence is 14 residues long. CDR3 sequence (DNA): TGTGCCAGCAGTCCCCGGGACGACACAGATACGCAGTATTTT. As protein: CASSPRDDTDTQYF.

The chain employs TRBV6-2 or TRBV6-3 and TRBJ2-3; D is unresolved. CDR1 and CDR2 from the germline V gene are MNHEY and SVGEGT. The CDR3 runs to 16 residues. V was trimmed by 4 bases and J by 0 bases, leaving 14 bases between them. DNA of the CDR3: TGTGCCAGCAGTTCCCCAGCTACCGCAAGCACAGATACGCAGTATTTT. Protein product: CASSSPATASTDTQYF.

This sequence joins TRBV7-9 and TRBJ1-5; D remains ambiguous. Germline V gives CDR1 SEHNR, CDR2 FQNEAQ (reference sequence). With 3 bases removed from V and 3 bases from J, the gap between germline ends came to 6 bases. The CDR3 is 13 amino acids. The CDR3 here is CASSFAANQPQHF. The CDR3 DNA follows: TGTGCCAGCAGCTTTGCGGCCAATCAGCCCCAGCATTTT.

This clonotype has more than one count but fewer than ten. The chain uses TRBV19 and TRBJ2-1, with D perhaps TRBD1 (6 bases). Trimming pared 4 bases from V and 10 bases from J, leaving 11 bases between. CDR1 and CDR2 from the germline V gene are LNHDA and SQIVND (reference sequence). The length of the CDR3 is 12 residues. CDR3 sequence (DNA): TGTGCCAGTAGTACAGACAGGTACGAGCAGTTCTTC. This encodes CASSTDRYEQFF. The whole variable domain, filled in from reference TRBV19 and TRBJ2-1, reads DGGITQSPKYLFRKEGQNVTLSCEQNLNHDAMYWYRQDPGQGLRLIYYSQIVNDFQKGDIAEGYSVSREKKESFPLTVTSAQKNPTAFYLCASSTDRYEQFFGPGTRLTVL.

In regard to this clonotype: The conserved phenylalanine or tryptophan normally closing the CDR3 is absent here, so this likely arose from a read error. The genes are TRBV4-3 and TRBJ2-7; 10 nucleotides match TRBD2. The CDR3 is 15 amino acids. CDR1 and CDR2 (germline): LGHNA, YSLEER. Trimming cost V 3 bases and J 0 bases; bases outside gene matches: 2. CDR3 amino acids: CASSQGLAYSYEQYI. DNA of the CDR3: TGCGCCAGCAGCCAGGGACTAGCGTACTCCTACGAGCAGTACATC.

The CDR3 protein is CASSPPGTPYEQYF. In nucleotides, the CDR3 is TGTGCCAGCTCACCTCCCGGGACACCATACGAGCAGTACTTC. The chain is built from TRBV18 and TRBJ2-7; D possibly corresponds to TRBD1 (6 bases). Trimming took off 3 bases at V and 4 bases at J, with 13 bases between the two ends. Germline CDR1 KGHSH, CDR2 LQKENI. The CDR3 covers 14 residues.

This clonotype was recorded a few times. The chain has TRBV6-5 and TRBJ1-5; D perhaps matches TRBD1 (5 bases). The CDR3 loop spans 14 amino acids. Germline CDR1 reads MNHEY; CDR2 reads SVGAGI. V was trimmed by 8 bases and J by 5 bases, leaving 16 bases between them. Written as DNA, the CDR3 is TGTGCCAGCGCCCTAGACTTAGGGGATCAGCCCCAGCATTTT. Protein product: CASALDLGDQPQHF.

As for this clonotype: No conserved phenylalanine or tryptophan ends this CDR3, so it is likely a read error. The DNA is omitted, as the CDR3 cannot be located on it reliably, and the CDR3 follows TCRdb's listing. The chain combines TRBV20-1 with TRBJ1-5. The germline V gene has CDR1 DFQATT and CDR2 SNEGSKA (reference sequence). The CDR3 is 12 amino acids long, termini counted. CDR3 region: CSASDGNQPRQL.

This clonotype was counted only a few times. The V gene is TRBV12-3 or TRBV12-4, the J gene TRBJ1-4, with D uncertain. CDR3 length: 15 residues. V was pared by 3 bases and J by 1 base, with 9 bases between. In DNA, the CDR3 is TGTGCCAGCAGTTTTACGGCGCGAACTAATGAAAAACTGTTTTTT. Protein product: CASSFTARTNEKLFF.

J is TRBJ2-3 and V is TRBV27; 7 bases map to TRBD2. Unmatched junction bases numbered 11, after V lost 4 bases and J lost 4 bases. There are 16 residues in the CDR3. Germline V gene data show CDR1 as MNHEY and CDR2 as SMNVEV (reference sequence). CDR3 bases: TGTGCCAGCAGTTCCCCGACTAGCAGTTTACCAGATACGCAGTATTTT. Its translation: CASSSPTSSLPDTQYF.

To note about this clonotype: A much larger clone differs from this one at a single base, so this may be a read error. The gene calls are TRBV6-5 and TRBJ2-7, with TRBD1 matching 7 bases. Looked up from germline, CDR1 is MNHEY and CDR2 is SVGAGI. The CDR3 is made up of 16 amino acids. With 2 bases clipped from V and 5 bases from J, the junction kept 12 bases outside the gene matches. In DNA, the CDR3 is TGTGCCAGCAGTTACGATTACCCCGGGACAGACAACGAGCAGTACTTC. This sequence encodes CASSYDYPGTDNEQYF.

This clonotype was seen once. Germline is not matched at one junction end, which may reflect a read error. V and J are TRBV20-1 and TRBJ2-1; D not certain. CDR1 DFQATT and CDR2 SNEGSKA come from the germline V gene (reference sequence). The CDR3 spans 14 residues. CDR3 amino acids: CSARLQSSYNAQFF. DNA for the CDR3: TGCAGTGCAAGACTGCAAAGCTCCTACAATGCGCAGTTCTTC.

This clonotype was detected ten times or more. V and J are TRBV27 and TRBJ1-5; D ambiguous. CDR1 and CDR2 from the germline V gene are MNHEY and SMNVEV (reference sequence). Trimming took 5 bases from V and 4 from J, leaving 15 bases between them. The CDR3 contains 15 residues. This chain's CDR3 is CASSPVAEGNQPQHF. CDR3 bases: TGTGCCAGCAGTCCGGTGGCAGAGGGTAATCAGCCCCAGCATTTT.

The chain employs TRBV6-2 or TRBV6-3 and TRBJ2-2; 7 bases agree with TRBD1. This CDR3 spans 17 amino acids. J was trimmed by 5 bases and V by 0 bases; bases with no gene match: 9. Germline CDR1 is MNHEY and CDR2 is SVGEGT. The CDR3 is CASSYSAGQVTTGELFF. The CDR3 DNA reads TGTGCCAGCAGTTACTCGGCTGGACAGGTGACGACCGGGGAGCTGTTTTTT.

The gene calls are TRBV21-1 and TRBJ2-3; the DNA was not compared with TRBD1, the D call given in the table. TRBV21-1 corresponds to a pseudogene. This CDR3 region has 20 residues. This chain's CDR3 is CASSLDREGWDLRTTDTQYF. CDR3 in DNA: TGTGCCAGCAGCTTGGACAGGGAGGGATGGGACTTGCGAACCACAGATACGCAGTATTTT.

This clonotype was detected only a few times. The genes are TRBV28 and TRBJ1-1; TRBD1 agrees at 7 bases. CDR1 MDHEN and CDR2 SYDVKM come from the germline V gene. The V and J ends lost 6 bases and 3 bases, in that order; junction bases with no gene match: 7. The CDR3 totals 14 residues. CDR3 region: CASSLQGWDTEAFF. The CDR3 DNA reads as TGTGCCAGCAGCCTACAGGGGTGGGACACTGAAGCTTTCTTT.

The chain employs TRBV28 and TRBJ2-7, with D unclear. Germline V gene sequence: CDR1 MDHEN, CDR2 SYDVKM. The CDR3 sequence is 10 residues long. V gave up 11 bases and J gave up 0 bases, with 5 bases separating them. The CDR3 here is CAVGSYEQYF. The DNA of the CDR3 is TGTGCCGTGGGCTCCTACGAGCAGTACTTC.

In this sample, this clonotype turned up many times. The chain employs TRBV7-2 and TRBJ1-1; D is undetermined. This CDR3 has 13 residues. Trimming took off 5 bases at V and 6 bases at J, with 13 bases between the two ends. The germline V gene encodes CDR1 SGHTA and CDR2 FQGNSA. In nucleotides, the CDR3 is TGTGCCAGCAGCCCCCGTCTTTGGGCTGAAGCTTTCTTT. Translation gives CASSPRLWAEAFF.

CDR3 coding DNA: TGTGCCAGCAGCACCGGACAGAGCTCCTACGAGCAGTACTTC. This sequence encodes CASSTGQSSYEQYF. The chain uses TRBV13 and TRBJ2-7, with a tentative D call TRBD1 (6 bases). CDR1 PRHDT and CDR2 FYEKMQ come from the germline V gene (reference sequence). This CDR3 spans 14 amino acids. The germline V and J ends were trimmed by 5 bases and 0 bases, with 11 bases remaining between them.

This clonotype showed up many times. The chain carries TRBV6-6 and TRBJ2-5, with 8 bases that match TRBD2. V lost 5 bases and J lost 3; bases outside the gene matches: 8. CDR3 size: 15 residues. Germline V CDR1 and CDR2: MNHNY, SVGAGI (reference sequence). The CDR3 bases are TGTGCCAGCAGTCCCGGGGGGGGCTCAGAAGAGACCCAGTACTTC. It yields the protein CASSPGGGSEETQYF.

The chain couples TRBV28 to TRBJ1-4; D possibly corresponds to TRBD1 (6 bases). The CDR3 is 16 amino acids. V lost 5 bases and J lost 0, with 13 bases in between. The germline V gene has CDR1 MDHEN and CDR2 SYDVKM. CDR3 residues: CASSLGTFATNEKLFF. Written as DNA, the CDR3 is TGTGCCAGCAGTCTCGGGACATTTGCAACTAATGAAAAACTGTTTTTT.